Below are 2 T cell receptor beta chains sequenced from a single sample in a study of cytomegalovirus exposure and HLA in healthy donors. Measured with immunoSEQ multiplex PCR; TCRdb has only the in-frame clones, and not every one. The repertoire consists of fewer than 200,000 clones, with 75% to 90% occurring once and the leading ten covering about 16%. Sequencing was performed on PBMCs. These receptors were obtained from a man aged 18-30 years in good health and CMV-seropositive.

In this sample, this clone turned up once. The CDR3 DNA reads TGCGCCAGCAGCTTGGAGAGTGCGGTTCCTACGGAGCAGTACTTC. It translates to CASSLESAVPTEQYF. The chain recombines TRBV5-1 with TRBJ2-7; D gene uncertain. The CDR3 has 15 amino acids. V lost 0 bases and J lost 7, with 17 bases in between. Germline values: CDR1 SGHRS, CDR2 YFSETQ.

The gene calls are TRBV18 and TRBJ2-5, with D possibly TRBD2 on 7 matching bases. The CDR3 totals 14 residues. V gave up 3 bases and J gave up 4 bases, with 12 bases separating them. The germline gives CDR1 KGHSH, CDR2 LQKENI. The CDR3 nucleotides are TGTGCCAGCTCACCTATGGGGGGGGCAGAGACCCAGTACTTC. It codes for CASSPMGGAETQYF.